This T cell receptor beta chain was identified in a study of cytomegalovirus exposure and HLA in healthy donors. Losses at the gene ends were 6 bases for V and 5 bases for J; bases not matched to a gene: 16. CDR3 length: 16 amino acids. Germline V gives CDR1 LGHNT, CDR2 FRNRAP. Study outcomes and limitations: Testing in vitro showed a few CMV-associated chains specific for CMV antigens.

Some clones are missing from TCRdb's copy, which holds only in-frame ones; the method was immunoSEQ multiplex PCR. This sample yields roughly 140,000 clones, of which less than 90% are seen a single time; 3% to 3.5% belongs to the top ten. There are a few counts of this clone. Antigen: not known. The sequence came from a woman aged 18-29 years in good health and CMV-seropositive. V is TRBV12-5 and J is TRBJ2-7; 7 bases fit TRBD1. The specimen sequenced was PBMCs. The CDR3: CASGSAPSTGRNEQYF. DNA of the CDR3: TGTGCTAGTGGATCCGCCCCCTCGACAGGGAGAAACGAGCAGTACTTC.